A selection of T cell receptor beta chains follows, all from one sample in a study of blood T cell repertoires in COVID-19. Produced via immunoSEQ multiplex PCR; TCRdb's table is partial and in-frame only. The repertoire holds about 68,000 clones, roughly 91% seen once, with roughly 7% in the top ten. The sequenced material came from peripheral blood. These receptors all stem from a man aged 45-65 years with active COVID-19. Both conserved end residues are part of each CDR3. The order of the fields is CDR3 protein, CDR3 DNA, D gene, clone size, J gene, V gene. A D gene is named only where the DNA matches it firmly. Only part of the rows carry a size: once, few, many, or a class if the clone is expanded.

CDR3aa: CASSLGRGGNQPQHF
CDR3nt: TGTGCCAGCAGTTTAGGTAGGGGTGGCAATCAGCCCCAGCATTTT
d_gene: .
abundance: .
j_gene: TRBJ1-5
v_gene: TRBV28

CDR3aa: CASSLVPGDSNQPQHF
CDR3nt: TGCGCCAGCAGCCTGGTGCCGGGAGATAGCAATCAGCCCCAGCATTTT
d_gene: .
abundance: .
j_gene: TRBJ1-5
v_gene: TRBV5-1

CDR3aa: CASLPPRRDTGIGGYTF
CDR3nt: TGTGCCAGCCTACCGCCCCGTCGTGATACAGGGATCGGTGGCTACACCTTC
d_gene: .
abundance: .
j_gene: TRBJ1-2
v_gene: TRBV7-8

CDR3aa: CASSLAWGLRDSPLHF
CDR3nt: TGTGCCAGCAGCTTAGCGTGGGGGCTGCGGGATTCACCCCTCCACTTT
d_gene: .
abundance: once
j_gene: TRBJ1-6
v_gene: TRBV7-2

CDR3aa: CAGSMKVAAPEEKLFF
CDR3nt: TGTGCCGGGTCTATGAAGGTAGCCGCCCCTGAGGAAAAACTGTTTTTT
d_gene: .
abundance: .
j_gene: TRBJ1-4
v_gene: TRBV18

CDR3aa: CATSDQRYGYTF
CDR3nt: TGTGCCACCAGTGATCAGCGTTATGGCTACACCTTC
d_gene: .
abundance: .
j_gene: TRBJ1-2
v_gene: TRBV24-1

CDR3aa: CASSPRYYAGYNEQFF
CDR3nt: TGTGCCAGCAGCCCCAGGTACTATGCGGGTTACAATGAGCAGTTCTTC
d_gene: .
abundance: .
j_gene: TRBJ2-1
v_gene: TRBV7-2

CDR3aa: CASSDLGGDGYTF
CDR3nt: TGTGCCAGCAGTGATTTAGGGGGGGACGGCTACACCTTC
d_gene: .
abundance: .
j_gene: TRBJ1-2
v_gene: TRBV2

CDR3aa: CASSAHEGQENTEAFF
CDR3nt: TGTGCCAGCAGCGCCCACGAGGGACAGGAGAACACTGAAGCTTTCTTT
d_gene: TRBD1
abundance: .
j_gene: TRBJ1-1
v_gene: TRBV9

CDR3aa: CASSFYRGEGELFF
CDR3nt: TGTGCCAGCAGTTTTTACAGGGGAGAAGGGGAGCTGTTTTTT
d_gene: TRBD1
abundance: .
j_gene: TRBJ2-2
v_gene: TRBV27

CDR3aa: CASSPGQGAYEQYF
CDR3nt: TGCGCCAGCAGTCCGGGACAGGGGGCCTACGAGCAGTACTTC
d_gene: TRBD1
abundance: .
j_gene: TRBJ2-7
v_gene: TRBV4-1

CDR3aa: CASTIPWGDSTYEQYF
CDR3nt: TGTGCCAGCACCATCCCTTGGGGGGACAGTACCTACGAGCAGTACTTC
d_gene: .
abundance: .
j_gene: TRBJ2-7
v_gene: TRBV2

CDR3aa: CSALGVNTQYF
CDR3nt: TGCAGTGCTCTCGGAGTCAATACGCAGTATTTT
d_gene: .
abundance: .
j_gene: TRBJ2-3
v_gene: TRBV20-1

CDR3aa: CASSSTSGSYEQYF
CDR3nt: TGCGCCAGCAGTTCTACTAGCGGGAGCTACGAGCAGTACTTC
d_gene: TRBD2
abundance: .
j_gene: TRBJ2-7
v_gene: TRBV5-1

CDR3aa: CASSRADIPSRHYEQYF
CDR3nt: TGCGCCAGCAGCCGCGCGGACATCCCATCAAGGCACTACGAGCAGTACTTC
d_gene: .
abundance: .
j_gene: TRBJ2-7
v_gene: TRBV5-1

CDR3aa: CASSLGQTRTDTQYF
CDR3nt: TGTGCCAGCAGCTTAGGCCAGACTCGGACAGATACGCAGTATTTT
d_gene: .
abundance: .
j_gene: TRBJ2-3
v_gene: TRBV11-3

CDR3aa: CASSEGLAAYNEQFF
CDR3nt: TGTGCCAGCAGCGAGGGACTAGCCGCGTACAATGAGCAGTTCTTC
d_gene: TRBD2
abundance: .
j_gene: TRBJ2-1
v_gene: TRBV9

CDR3aa: CASRDRDRGVTNEKLFF
CDR3nt: TGTGCCAGCAGGGACCGGGACAGGGGCGTAACTAATGAAAAACTGTTTTTT
d_gene: TRBD1
abundance: .
j_gene: TRBJ1-4
v_gene: TRBV2

CDR3aa: CASKPDRPYNEQFF
CDR3nt: TGTGCCAGTAAACCGGACAGACCCTACAATGAGCAGTTCTTC
d_gene: .
abundance: .
j_gene: TRBJ2-1
v_gene: TRBV19

CDR3aa: CASSTFKGAGVTQYF
CDR3nt: TGTGCCAGCAGCACTTTTAAGGGAGCCGGGGTGACCCAGTACTTC
d_gene: .
abundance: .
j_gene: TRBJ2-5
v_gene: TRBV5-5

CDR3aa: CASSPGQGFRTEAFF
CDR3nt: TGTGCCAGCAGTCCAGGACAGGGGTTTCGGACTGAAGCTTTCTTT
d_gene: TRBD1
abundance: .
j_gene: TRBJ1-1
v_gene: TRBV27

CDR3aa: CASSFSSRDSKGQYF
CDR3nt: TGTGCCAGCAGCTTTTCCTCCCGGGACAGTAAAGGGCAGTACTTC
d_gene: TRBD1
abundance: .
j_gene: TRBJ2-7
v_gene: TRBV7-9

CDR3aa: CASSWTGAAGANVLTF
CDR3nt: TGTGCCAGCAGTTGGACAGGGGCGGCTGGGGCCAACGTCCTGACTTTC
d_gene: TRBD1
abundance: .
j_gene: TRBJ2-6
v_gene: TRBV6-5

CDR3aa: CSVVTPLGLYEQYF
CDR3nt: TGCAGCGTCGTAACTCCCCTGGGCCTCTACGAGCAGTACTTC
d_gene: .
abundance: .
j_gene: TRBJ2-7
v_gene: TRBV29-1

CDR3aa: CASSVASGGYNEQFF
CDR3nt: TGTGCCAGCAGCGTAGCTTCAGGGGGGTACAATGAGCAGTTCTTC
d_gene: .
abundance: .
j_gene: TRBJ2-1
v_gene: TRBV9

CDR3aa: CASSPSGGHGNTIYF
CDR3nt: TGCGCCAGCAGTCCTTCGGGGGGACATGGAAACACCATATATTTT
d_gene: .
abundance: .
j_gene: TRBJ1-3
v_gene: TRBV5-1

CDR3aa: CASRARGGYSTDTQYF
CDR3nt: TGTGCCAGCAGGGCACGGGGGGGCTATAGCACAGATACGCAGTATTTT
d_gene: TRBD2
abundance: .
j_gene: TRBJ2-3
v_gene: TRBV2

CDR3aa: CASSRDRVGSGNTIYF
CDR3nt: TGTGCCAGCAGCCGGGACAGGGTGGGATCTGGAAACACCATATATTTT
d_gene: TRBD1
abundance: .
j_gene: TRBJ1-3
v_gene: TRBV5-6

CDR3aa: CASRVAGGKPYEQYF
CDR3nt: TGTGCCAGCAGGGTAGCGGGAGGTAAACCCTACGAGCAGTACTTC
d_gene: TRBD2
abundance: .
j_gene: TRBJ2-7
v_gene: TRBV7-2

CDR3aa: CASSQGTSVRTGDTQYF
CDR3nt: TGTGCCAGCAGCCAAGGGACTAGCGTAAGGACGGGGGATACGCAGTATTTT
d_gene: TRBD2
abundance: .
j_gene: TRBJ2-3
v_gene: TRBV7-9

CDR3aa: CASSYGTGTDTQYF
CDR3nt: TGTGCCAGCAGCTATGGGACAGGGACAGATACGCAGTATTTT
d_gene: TRBD1
abundance: .
j_gene: TRBJ2-3
v_gene: TRBV7-9

CDR3aa: CASSVADRGFSYNEQFF
CDR3nt: TGTGCCAGCAGCGTAGCCGACAGGGGGTTTTCCTACAATGAGCAGTTCTTC
d_gene: TRBD1
abundance: .
j_gene: TRBJ2-1
v_gene: TRBV9

CDR3aa: CASSEGQEETQYF
CDR3nt: TGTGCCAGCAGTGAAGGCCAGGAAGAGACCCAGTACTTC
d_gene: .
abundance: .
j_gene: TRBJ2-5
v_gene: TRBV2

CDR3aa: CASSLGARTGVGYTF
CDR3nt: TGTGCCAGCAGCTTAGGGGCCCGGACAGGGGTTGGCTACACCTTC
d_gene: TRBD1
abundance: .
j_gene: TRBJ1-2
v_gene: TRBV7-9

CDR3aa: CATGQWPGYTF
CDR3nt: TGTGCCACAGGACAGTGGCCGGGCTACACCTTC
d_gene: .
abundance: .
j_gene: TRBJ1-2
v_gene: TRBV19

CDR3aa: CSATMYYEQYF
CDR3nt: TGCAGTGCAACTATGTACTACGAGCAGTACTTC
d_gene: .
abundance: .
j_gene: TRBJ2-7
v_gene: TRBV20-1

CDR3aa: CSVEWQTNEKLFF
CDR3nt: TGCAGCGTTGAGTGGCAGACAAATGAAAAACTGTTTTTT
d_gene: .
abundance: .
j_gene: TRBJ1-4
v_gene: TRBV29-1

CDR3aa: CASSLAGVYNEQFF
CDR3nt: TGTGCCAGCAGTTTAGCGGGAGTCTACAATGAGCAGTTCTTC
d_gene: TRBD2
abundance: .
j_gene: TRBJ2-1
v_gene: TRBV27

CDR3aa: CASSLTMVGESPLHF
CDR3nt: TGTGCCAGCAGTTTAACAATGGTTGGGGAGTCACCCCTCCACTTT
d_gene: .
abundance: .
j_gene: TRBJ1-6
v_gene: TRBV27